This paragraph reports one T cell receptor (beta chain). Antigen: not known. This record comes from a study of cytomegalovirus exposure and HLA in healthy donors. Across the study: In an early release, HLA-typed donors contributed some 82 million unique TCR sequences. The study, taken as a whole, reports: TRBV6-2, TRBV6-3 and other indistinguishable V segments were excluded.

The V segment lost 3 bases and the J segment 7 bases; nucleotides outside the gene matches: 8. This CDR3 contains 16 residues. Looked up from germline, CDR1 is SGDLS and CDR2 is YYNGEE. 13 Jbeta primers and 60 Vbeta primers were used for the PCR. Profiled with immunoSEQ multiplex PCR; TCRdb holds only in-frame clones, not every one. The sample records about 160,000 clones, roughly 88% being singletons. The V gene is TRBV9, the J gene TRBJ1-6, with 9 bases matching TRBD1. This clonotype originated in a young woman in good health and CMV-seronegative. Sequencing was done on a sample of PBMCs. CDR3 sequence: CASSGRDRARNSPLHF. The DNA of the CDR3 is TGTGCCAGCAGCGGCCGGGACAGGGCGCGGAATTCACCCCTCCACTTT.